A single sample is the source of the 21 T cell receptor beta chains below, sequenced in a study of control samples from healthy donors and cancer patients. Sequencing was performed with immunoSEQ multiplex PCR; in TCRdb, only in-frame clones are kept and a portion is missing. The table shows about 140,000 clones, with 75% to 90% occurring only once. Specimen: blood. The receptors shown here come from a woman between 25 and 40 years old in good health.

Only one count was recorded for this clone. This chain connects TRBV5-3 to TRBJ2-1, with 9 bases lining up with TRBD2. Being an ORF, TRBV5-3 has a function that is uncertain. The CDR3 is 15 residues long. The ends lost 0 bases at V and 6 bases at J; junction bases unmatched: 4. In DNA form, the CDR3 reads TGTGCCAGAAGCTTGGTAGGCGGGAGGGGCAATGAGCAGTTCTTC. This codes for CARSLVGGRGNEQFF.

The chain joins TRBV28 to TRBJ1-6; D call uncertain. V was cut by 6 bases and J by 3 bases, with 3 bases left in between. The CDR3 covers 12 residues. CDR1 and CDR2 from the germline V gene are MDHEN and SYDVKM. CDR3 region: CASRDYNSPLHF. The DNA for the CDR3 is TGTGCCAGCAGGGACTATAATTCACCCCTCCACTTT.

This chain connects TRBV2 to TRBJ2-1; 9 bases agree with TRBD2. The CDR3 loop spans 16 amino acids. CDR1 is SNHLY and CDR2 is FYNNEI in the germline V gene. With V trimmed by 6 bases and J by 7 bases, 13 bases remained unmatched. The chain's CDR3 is CASSSTTGLATNEQFF. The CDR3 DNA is TGTGCCAGCAGCTCCACAACGGGACTAGCCACGAATGAGCAGTTCTTC.

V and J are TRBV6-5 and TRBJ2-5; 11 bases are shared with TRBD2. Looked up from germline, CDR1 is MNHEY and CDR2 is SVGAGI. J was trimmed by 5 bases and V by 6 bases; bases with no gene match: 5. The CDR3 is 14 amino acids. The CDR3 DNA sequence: TGTGCCAGCAGACTAGCGGGAGCGGGGGAGACCCAGTACTTC. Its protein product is CASRLAGAGETQYF.

DNA of the CDR3: TGTGCCAGCAGCTTACTAGCGGTCAACACCGGGGAGCTGTTTTTT. This codes for CASSLLAVNTGELFF. The rearrangement joins TRBV5-4 to TRBJ2-2; 8 nucleotides line up with TRBD2. Germline loops: CDR1 SGHNT, CDR2 YYREEE (reference sequence). The CDR3 has 15 residues. Trimming took 2 bases from V and 2 from J; bases not matched to a gene: 2.

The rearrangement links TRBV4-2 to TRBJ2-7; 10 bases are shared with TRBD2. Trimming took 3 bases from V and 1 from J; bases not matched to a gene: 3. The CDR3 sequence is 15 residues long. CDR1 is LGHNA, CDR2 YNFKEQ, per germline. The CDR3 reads CASSQGTSASYEQYF. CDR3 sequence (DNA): TGTGCCAGCAGCCAGGGGACTAGCGCTTCCTACGAGCAGTACTTC.

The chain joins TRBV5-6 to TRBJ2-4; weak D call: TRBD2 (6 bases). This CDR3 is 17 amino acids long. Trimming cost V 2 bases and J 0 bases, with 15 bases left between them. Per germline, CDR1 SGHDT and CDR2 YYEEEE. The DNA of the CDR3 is TGTGCCAGCAGCTTCAGTCGGGGGTCCCTAGCCAAAAACATTCAGTACTTC. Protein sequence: CASSFSRGSLAKNIQYF. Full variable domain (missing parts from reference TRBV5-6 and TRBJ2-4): DAGVTQSPTHLIKTRGQQVTLRCSPKSGHDTVSWYQQALGQGPQFIFQYYEEEERQRGNFPDRFSGHQFPNYSSELNVNALLLGDSALYLCASSFSRGSLAKNIQYFGAGTRLSVL.

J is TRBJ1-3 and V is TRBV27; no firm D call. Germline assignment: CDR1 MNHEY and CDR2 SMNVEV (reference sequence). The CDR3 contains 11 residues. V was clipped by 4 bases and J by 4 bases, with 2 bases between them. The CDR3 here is CASSYGNTIYF. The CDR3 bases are TGTGCCAGCAGTTACGGAAACACCATATATTTT.

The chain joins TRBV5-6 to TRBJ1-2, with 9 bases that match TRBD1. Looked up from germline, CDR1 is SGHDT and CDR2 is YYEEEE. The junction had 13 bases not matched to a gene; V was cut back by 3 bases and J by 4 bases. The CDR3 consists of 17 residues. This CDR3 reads CASSSSSRDRAGYGYTF. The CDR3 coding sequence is TGTGCCAGCAGCTCGTCGTCCCGGGACAGGGCTGGCTATGGCTACACCTTC.

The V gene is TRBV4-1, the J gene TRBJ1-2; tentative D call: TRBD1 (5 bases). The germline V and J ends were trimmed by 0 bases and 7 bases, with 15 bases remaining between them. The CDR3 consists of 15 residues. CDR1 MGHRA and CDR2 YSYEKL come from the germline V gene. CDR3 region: CASSQDRRGDSGYTF. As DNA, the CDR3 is TGCGCCAGCAGCCAAGATCGGAGGGGAGATAGTGGCTACACCTTC.

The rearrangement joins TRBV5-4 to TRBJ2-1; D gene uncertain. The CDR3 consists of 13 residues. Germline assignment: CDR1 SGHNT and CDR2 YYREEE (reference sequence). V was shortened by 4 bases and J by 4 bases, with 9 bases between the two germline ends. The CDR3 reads CASSPSPYNEQFF. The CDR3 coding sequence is TGTGCCAGCAGCCCTTCCCCATACAATGAGCAGTTCTTC. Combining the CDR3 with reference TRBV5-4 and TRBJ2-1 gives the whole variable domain ETGVTQSPTHLIKTRGQQVTLRCSSQSGHNTVSWYQQALGQGPQFIFQYYREEENGRGNFPPRFSGLQFPNYSSELNVNALELDDSALYLCASSPSPYNEQFFGPGTRLTVL.

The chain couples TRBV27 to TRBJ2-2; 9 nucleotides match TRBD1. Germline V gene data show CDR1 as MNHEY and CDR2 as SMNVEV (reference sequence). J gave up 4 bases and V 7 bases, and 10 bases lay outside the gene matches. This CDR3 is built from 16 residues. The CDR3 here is CASISSGTGFTGELFF. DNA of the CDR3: TGTGCCAGCATCTCCTCCGGGACAGGGTTCACCGGGGAGCTGTTTTTT.

This CDR3 is CASSFSGPRDIQYF. CDR3 sequence (DNA): TGTGCCAGCAGCTTTAGTGGGCCAAGGGACATTCAGTACTTC. The V and J genes are TRBV7-2 and TRBJ2-4, with D unresolved. Germline V lookup: CDR1 SGHTA, CDR2 FQGNSA. V gave up 3 bases and J gave up 8 bases, with 14 bases separating them. CDR3 length: 14 amino acids.

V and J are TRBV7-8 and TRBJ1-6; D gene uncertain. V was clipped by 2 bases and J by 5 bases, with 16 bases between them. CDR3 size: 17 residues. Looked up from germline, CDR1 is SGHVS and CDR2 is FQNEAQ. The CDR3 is CASSLLLGGSNNSPLHF. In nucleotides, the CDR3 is TGTGCCAGCAGCTTATTGCTCGGTGGGAGTAATAATTCACCCCTCCACTTT.

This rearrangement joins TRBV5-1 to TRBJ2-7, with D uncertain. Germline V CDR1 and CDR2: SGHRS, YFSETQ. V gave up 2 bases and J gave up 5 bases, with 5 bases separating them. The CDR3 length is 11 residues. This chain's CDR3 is CASSFMDEQYF. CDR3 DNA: TGCGCCAGCAGCTTTATGGACGAGCAGTACTTC.

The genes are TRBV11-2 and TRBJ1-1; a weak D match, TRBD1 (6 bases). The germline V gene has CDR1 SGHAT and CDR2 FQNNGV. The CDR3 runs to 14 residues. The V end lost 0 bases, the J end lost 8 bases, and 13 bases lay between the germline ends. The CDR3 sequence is CASSLDRTESEAFF. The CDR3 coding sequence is TGTGCCAGCAGCTTAGACCGGACAGAGTCGGAAGCTTTCTTT.

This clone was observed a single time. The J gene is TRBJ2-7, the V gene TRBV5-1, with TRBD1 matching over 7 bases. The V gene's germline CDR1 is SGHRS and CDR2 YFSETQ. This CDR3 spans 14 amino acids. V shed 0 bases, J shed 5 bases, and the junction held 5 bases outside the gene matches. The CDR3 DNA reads TGCGCCAGCAGCTTGGAAGGGGGCGTCAACGAGCAGTACTTC. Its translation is CASSLEGGVNEQYF.

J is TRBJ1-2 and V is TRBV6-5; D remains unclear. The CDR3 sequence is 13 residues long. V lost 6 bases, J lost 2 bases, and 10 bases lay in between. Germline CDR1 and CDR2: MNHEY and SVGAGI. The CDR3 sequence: CASSPLGNYGYTF. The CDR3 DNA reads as TGTGCCAGCAGCCCCCTAGGGAACTATGGCTACACCTTC.

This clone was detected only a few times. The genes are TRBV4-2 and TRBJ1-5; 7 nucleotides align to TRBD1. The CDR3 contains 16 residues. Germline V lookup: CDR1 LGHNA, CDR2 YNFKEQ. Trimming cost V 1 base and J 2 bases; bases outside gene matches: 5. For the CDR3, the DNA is TGTGCCAGCAGCCAAGGACAGGGTATGGGCAATCAGCCCCAGCATTTT. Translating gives CASSQGQGMGNQPQHF.

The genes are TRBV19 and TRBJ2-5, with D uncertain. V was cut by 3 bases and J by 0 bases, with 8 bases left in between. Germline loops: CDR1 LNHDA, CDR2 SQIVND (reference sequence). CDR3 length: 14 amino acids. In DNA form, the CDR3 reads TGTGCCAGTAGTATCCTCCTGTACCAAGAGACCCAGTACTTC. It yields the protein CASSILLYQETQYF. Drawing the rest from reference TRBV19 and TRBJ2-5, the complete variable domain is DGGITQSPKYLFRKEGQNVTLSCEQNLNHDAMYWYRQDPGQGLRLIYYSQIVNDFQKGDIAEGYSVSREKKESFPLTVTSAQKNPTAFYLCASSILLYQETQYFGPGTRLLVL.

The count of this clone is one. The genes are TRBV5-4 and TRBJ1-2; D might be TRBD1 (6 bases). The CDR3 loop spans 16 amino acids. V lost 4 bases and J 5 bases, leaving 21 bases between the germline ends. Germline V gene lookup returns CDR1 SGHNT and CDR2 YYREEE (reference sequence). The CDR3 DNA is TGTGCCAGCAGCCAGGTGGGGGCCCTTTCGGGATATGGCTACACCTTC. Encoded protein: CASSQVGALSGYGYTF.